This T cell receptor (beta chain) is drawn from a study of neoadjuvant nivolumab and ipilimumab in lung cancer. CDR3 length: 15 amino acids. CDR1 and CDR2 from the germline V gene are SGHRS and YFSETQ. Between the trimmed V and J ends, which lost 4 bases and 1 base, there was a span of 12 bases. Study results and limitations: A small number of samples were TCR sequenced.

Sequenced by immunoSEQ multiplex PCR; TCRdb stores in-frame clones only, minus some. The data show roughly 34,000 clones, with more than 85% seen just once and around 2% held by the top ten. Remarks on this clone: What it binds is not known.

The sequence derives from an adult with non-small cell lung cancer. The V and J genes are TRBV5-1 and TRBJ1-5; no definite D call. The sample consisted of peripheral blood, taken after neoadjuvant nivolumab, alone or with ipilimumab, at or shortly before surgery. CDR3 sequence (DNA): TGCGCCAGCAGCCCTTCGGGAGGGAGCAATCAGCCCCAGCATTTT. Encoded protein: CASSPSGGSNQPQHF.